The clone carrying this T cell receptor (beta chain) was seen a handful of times. This specimen belongs to a study of patients and donors after allogeneic stem cell transplantation. TCRdb reprocessed the RT-PCR reads with MiXCR, giving one entry per CDR3 protein. Found here are roughly 200,000 distinct CDR3 sequences, less than 50% of them singletons; the top ten hold under 14%. This TCR derives from a human donor who was either an allogeneic HSCT recipient or a stem cell or donor lymphocyte infusion donor (not recorded which). It is not recorded whose cells these are; they may come from a transplant donor. The sequencing input was blood, either unsorted or a sorted T cell fraction (not recorded which).

CDR3 sequence: CASSLQGWYNSPLHF. The CDR3 DNA reads as TGTGCCAGCAGCCTTCAGGGGTGGTATAATTCACCCCTCCACTTT. V usage is TRBV7-2 and J usage is TRBJ1-6; D is possibly TRBD1 (6 bases). The V end lost 5 bases, the J end lost 4 bases, and 12 bases lay between the germline ends. This CDR3 has 15 amino acids. Germline V CDR1 and CDR2: SGHTA, FQGNSA.